This is a list of T cell receptor beta chains from one sample in a study of T cells in localized non-small cell lung cancer. Measured with immunoSEQ multiplex PCR; TCRdb has only the in-frame clones, and not every one. The table shows fewer than 25,000 clones, with approximately 90% occurring only once. Specimen: peripheral blood, collected before any cancer treatment. Receptors were obtained from a male donor at least 60 years old with stage I squamous cell lung carcinoma. Each CDR3 is given with its conserved first and last residue. D genes are given only for firm matches. Expanded clones get a size class; other rows say once, few or many, or leave the size out.

cdr3_nt,cdr3_aa,clone_size,j_call,v_call,d_call
TGTGCCAGCAGCGTAGAACTAATCGGGGAGCAGTACTTC,CASSVELIGEQYF,-,TRBJ2-7,TRBV9,-
TGTGCCAGCAGCTTGGTTGGGTTAAGTCAGCCCCAGCATTTT,CASSLVGLSQPQHF,-,TRBJ1-5,TRBV5-8,-
TGTGCCAGCAGTTACGCCAGCCCCGGGGAGCTGTTTTTT,CASSYASPGELFF,-,TRBJ2-2,TRBV6-5,-
TGTGCCTGGAGTTTAGGGGCCGCCCCTGACGATGGCTACACCTTC,CAWSLGAAPDDGYTF,-,TRBJ1-2,TRBV30,-
TGTGCCAGCAGTGAAAGGCAGGGGGTTATCTATGGCTACACCTTC,CASSERQGVIYGYTF,few,TRBJ1-2,TRBV2,TRBD1
TGCAGCGTTGAGGTTGGGAACACTGAAGCTTTCTTT,CSVEVGNTEAFF,-,TRBJ1-1,TRBV29-1,-
TGTGCCAGCAGCCAAGTTGTTGTGGGGTCCGGGGAGCTGTTTTTT,CASSQVVVGSGELFF,-,TRBJ2-2,TRBV14,-
TGTGCCAGCAGCCCCGCCAATCTCAGGGAAAATTACTTC,CASSPANLRENYF,-,TRBJ2-4,TRBV11-2,-
TGTGCCAGCAGTGACCCGACAGGGAAAGGGGGCACTGAAGCTTTCTTT,CASSDPTGKGGTEAFF,-,TRBJ1-1,TRBV25-1,TRBD1
TGTGCCAGCAGCTTAAGCATGACAGCCGAGCAGTACTTC,CASSLSMTAEQYF,-,TRBJ2-7,TRBV7-2,-
TGTGCCAGCAGTTTGGGGAGGGGCCGAAGCACAGATACGCAGTATTTT,CASSLGRGRSTDTQYF,-,TRBJ2-3,TRBV27,TRBD2
TGTGCCAGCAGTGAAGCGCCTGGGAGGGAAAAACTGTTTTTT,CASSEAPGREKLFF,-,TRBJ1-4,TRBV6-1,-
TGTGCCAGCAGCTTAGGAGCGGCCCCCAATCAGCCCCAGCATTTT,CASSLGAAPNQPQHF,-,TRBJ1-5,TRBV13,-
TGTGCCAGCAGCGCCCCAGGGGGGGGCCGCTTC,CASSAPGGGRF,-,TRBJ1-2,TRBV6-4,TRBD1
TGTGCCAGCAGTTTATTACAGGGGGGCAATCAGCCCCAGCATTTT,CASSLLQGGNQPQHF,once,TRBJ1-5,TRBV27,TRBD1
TGTGCCAGCAGTGGGAGGGCTCTCGGGGGCTACACCTTC,CASSGRALGGYTF,few,TRBJ1-2,TRBV27,-
TGCGCCAGCAGCCCGGGACAGGGGAATGAAAAACTGTTTTTT,CASSPGQGNEKLFF,-,TRBJ1-4,TRBV5-1,TRBD1
TGTGCCAGCAGTGAACTATCCGGGACCCCCAATGAGCAGTTCTTC,CASSELSGTPNEQFF,-,TRBJ2-1,TRBV6-4,-
TGTGCCAGCAGTGACAGGGACTCCTATGGCTACACCTTC,CASSDRDSYGYTF,-,TRBJ1-2,TRBV6-4,-
TGTGCCAGCAGTGTCCCGGACAGGCTCTATGGCTACACCTTC,CASSVPDRLYGYTF,-,TRBJ1-2,TRBV6-1,TRBD1
TGCGCCAGCAGCCGTCTAGCGGGGGAAGAGACCCAGTACTTC,CASSRLAGEETQYF,-,TRBJ2-5,TRBV5-1,TRBD2
TGCGCCAGCAGCCAAGGGTCCGGGGGACTAGCATTACTACAAGAGACCCAGTACTTC,CASSQGSGGLALLQETQYF,-,TRBJ2-5,TRBV4-1,TRBD2
TGCAGCGTCGATAACCCCGGGGGCGGTGAAAAACTGTTTTTT,CSVDNPGGGEKLFF,-,TRBJ1-4,TRBV29-1,-
TGTGCCAGCAGCCCCCTCGGGACTAGCGGTCCGGGCGAGCAGTACTTC,CASSPLGTSGPGEQYF,-,TRBJ2-7,TRBV7-3,TRBD2
TGCGCCAGCAGTCCCCCCGCTCGGGGTAAGGGCACAGATACGCAGTATTTT,CASSPPARGKGTDTQYF,-,TRBJ2-3,TRBV23-1,-
TGTGCCAGCAGGGCGGGGGAGCAGTTCTTC,CASRAGEQFF,-,TRBJ2-1,TRBV6-1,-
TGTGCCAGCACCTCACCCCTTCGTCAAGGGACCGGGGAGCTGTTTTTT,CASTSPLRQGTGELFF,once,TRBJ2-2,TRBV27,-
TGTGCCTCTTCGGTCTCCAGGGATCAGCCCCAGCATTTT,CASSVSRDQPQHF,-,TRBJ1-5,TRBV6-6,-
TGCGCCAGCAGTGGGGGCAGGGGATATTCCGGAAACACCATATATTTT,CASSGGRGYSGNTIYF,-,TRBJ1-3,TRBV23-1,-
TGTGCCAGCAGCTCAGGGGGCCCCACTGAAGCTTTCTTT,CASSSGGPTEAFF,-,TRBJ1-1,TRBV7-3,TRBD1
TGTGCCAGCAGCCGCCTGGGTAGCGGGGAGCAGTTCTTC,CASSRLGSGEQFF,few,TRBJ2-1,TRBV5-4,TRBD2